This T cell receptor beta chain was found in a study of shared clonotypes between healthy human individuals. In regard to this clone: Antigen specificity is unknown. This sample also contains other DNA sequences that code for the same CDR3.

Donors comprised healthy HIV-negative adults lacking recent acute infections or vaccinations. Adult Caucasians living in Nashville, Tennessee made up all of the donors. General study findings and limits: The study's rarefaction showed incomplete sorted-subset sequencing despite large depth. Tissues were not sampled, only blood, and their repertoires likely differ.

The method was immunoSEQ multiplex PCR; TCRdb's version includes in-frame clones alone and lacks a portion of them. The sample includes around 2.3 million clones, approximately 94% of them seen just once. This receptor was obtained from a young man in good health. Input material: naive CD4+ T cells sorted from blood. Described subset: CD45RA+ positively selected.

The CDR3 nucleotides are TGCAGTGCTAGGACGGGAGAGACCCAGTACTTC. Amino acids: CSARTGETQYF. This sequence joins TRBV20-1 and TRBJ2-5; no reliable D call. CDR3 length equals 11 residues. Germline V CDR1 and CDR2: DFQATT, SNEGSKA (reference sequence). With 3 bases removed from V and 4 bases from J, the gap between germline ends came to 6 bases.